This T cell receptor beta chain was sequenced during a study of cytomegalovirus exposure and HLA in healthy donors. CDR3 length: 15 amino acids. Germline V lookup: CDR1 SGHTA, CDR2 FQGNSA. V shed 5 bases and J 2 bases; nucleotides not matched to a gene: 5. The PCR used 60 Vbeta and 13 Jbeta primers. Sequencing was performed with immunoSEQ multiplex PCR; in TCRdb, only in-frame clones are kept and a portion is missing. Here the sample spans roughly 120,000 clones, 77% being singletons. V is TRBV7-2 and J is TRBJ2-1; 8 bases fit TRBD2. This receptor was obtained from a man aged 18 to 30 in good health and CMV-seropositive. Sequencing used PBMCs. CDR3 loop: CASSISGEPYNEQFF. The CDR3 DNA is TGTGCCAGCAGCATTAGCGGGGAACCCTACAATGAGCAGTTCTTC. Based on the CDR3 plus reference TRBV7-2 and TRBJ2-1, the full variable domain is GAGVSQSPSNKVTEKGKDVELRCDPISGHTALYWYRQSLGQGLEFLIYFQGNSAPDKSGLPSDRFSAERTGGSVSTLTIQRTQQEDSAVYLCASSISGEPYNEQFFGPGTRLTVL.